One and the same sample provided the 13 T cell receptor beta chains below, sequenced in a study of T cells in Graves' hyperthyroidism and ophthalmopathy (dated by TCRdb to between 2017 and 2020). To prepare the library, multiplex PCR was applied. TCRdb names Illumina HiSeq 2000 as the instrument used. TCR beta CDR3 regions were amplified from RNA transcripts. A first-round RT-PCR of the TCR CDR3 used the HTBI primer set with the Qiagen OneStep RT-PCR kit. TCRdb reanalyzed the raw reads on its own, using fastp at Q25 for trimming and MiXCR for clone calling, and kept in-frame beta chains. Each CDR3 protein gets just one entry, which takes the most common genes and DNA from the rows behind it. The sample table shows roughly 510,000 distinct CDR3 sequences, and about a fifth are seen once. Around a quarter of the sample comes from the top ten. Material for sequencing was blood. Every receptor here comes from a man aged 18 to 35 with Graves' hyperthyroidism.

The rearrangement joins TRBV7-8 to TRBJ1-1; D is unclear. This CDR3 spans 15 amino acids. V lost 2 bases, J lost 0 bases, and 10 bases lay in between. Germline values: CDR1 SGHVS, CDR2 FQNEAQ. Here the CDR3 DNA reads TGTGCCAGCAGCTTAAACACCGGTTTGAACACTGAAGCTTTCTTT. Amino acids: CASSLNTGLNTEAFF.

The chain carries TRBV30 and TRBJ1-2; D is unresolved. Germline V gene data show CDR1 as GTSNPN and CDR2 as SVGIG (reference sequence). Trimming shortened V by 6 bases and J by 5 bases, and 13 bases separated the two germline ends. The CDR3 runs 12 residues. The CDR3 reads CACAFGRYGYTF. CDR3 coding DNA: TGTGCCTGCGCCTTCGGACGGTATGGCTACACCTTC.

This clonotype has a count of ten or more. This rearrangement joins TRBV4-1 to TRBJ1-5, with D uncertain. The CDR3 is 15 residues long. V gave up 0 bases and J gave up 9 bases, with 15 bases separating them. Germline V gene sequence: CDR1 MGHRA, CDR2 YSYEKL. CDR3 sequence: CASSQDIWEGLPQHF. DNA of the CDR3: TGCGCCAGCAGCCAAGATATTTGGGAGGGCCTGCCCCAGCATTTT.

The chain has TRBV27 and TRBJ1-1, with D possibly matching TRBD1 (5 bases). The CDR3 runs 15 residues. Deletions cut 5 bases from V and 3 bases from J, with 16 bases between. Germline CDR1 MNHEY, CDR2 SMNVEV (reference sequence). The DNA of the CDR3 is TGTGCCAGCAGTCTGATGAGGGGTGGATACACTGAAGCTTTCTTT. Its protein is CASSLMRGGYTEAFF.

This clonotype was recorded at least ten times. This chain links TRBV5-6 with TRBJ1-2; D is perhaps TRBD1 (5 bases). This CDR3 has 15 amino acids. The V end was cut by 4 bases, the J end by 4 bases, with 17 bases between. Germline V lookup: CDR1 SGHDT, CDR2 YYEEEE. The CDR3 DNA reads as TGTGCCAGCAGCAGAGGGACCGTCGGAATCTATGGCTACACCTTC. Translating gives CASSRGTVGIYGYTF.

This clonotype was seen many times. The chain employs TRBV14 and TRBJ2-2; no firm D call. The length of the CDR3 is 14 residues. Germline assignment: CDR1 SGHDN and CDR2 FVKESK. V lost 1 base, J lost 4 bases, and 7 bases lay in between. CDR3 DNA sequence: TGTGCCAGCAGCCAAGTAGACCTCACCGGGGAGCTGTTTTTT. Its translation: CASSQVDLTGELFF. The whole variable domain, remainder taken from reference TRBV14 and TRBJ2-2, is EAGVTQFPSHSVIEKGQTVTLRCDPISGHDNLYWYRRVMGKEIKFLLHFVKESKQDESGMPNNRFLAERTGGTYSTLKVQPAELEDSGVYFCASSQVDLTGELFFGEGSRLTVL.

This clonotype was recorded at least ten times. J is TRBJ1-1 and V is TRBV5-5, with D maybe TRBD1 (5 bases). Trimming took off 2 bases at V and 5 bases at J, with 13 bases between the two ends. CDR1 is SGHKS and CDR2 is YYEKEE in the germline V gene (reference sequence). The CDR3 spans 14 residues. The DNA of the CDR3 is TGTGCCAGCAGCTTAAGAGGGGATTGGACTGAAGCTTTCTTT. Translating gives CASSLRGDWTEAFF.

This clonotype was seen repeatedly, ten times or more. The chain couples TRBV12-3 or TRBV12-4 to TRBJ1-6, with 12 nucleotides matching TRBD1. After removal of 5 bases from V and 9 bases from J, the junction contained 8 bases not matched to a gene. The CDR3 length is 16 residues. CDR3 DNA sequence: TGTGCCAGCAGTCGAGGGACAGGGGGCGCGGGTTCACCCCTCCACTTT. Its translation is CASSRGTGGAGSPLHF.

This clonotype was seen at least ten times. The chain links TRBV29-1 to TRBJ1-1; D uncertain. The CDR3 length is 15 residues. Germline CDR1 is SQVTM and CDR2 is ANQGSEA. Trimming cost V 6 bases and J 0 bases, with 17 bases left between them. The chain's CDR3 is CSVGSLEFMNTEAFF. CDR3 coding DNA: TGCAGCGTGGGGTCCCTAGAATTCATGAACACTGAAGCTTTCTTT.

The chain uses TRBV28 and TRBJ1-2, with a possible D match to TRBD1 (5 bases). This CDR3 is built from 13 residues. With 3 bases removed from V and 4 bases from J, the gap between germline ends came to 9 bases. Germline CDR1 is MDHEN and CDR2 is SYDVKM. CDR3 nucleotides: TGTGCCAGCAGTTTGAAGGGGATCTATGGCTACACCTTC. Translation gives CASSLKGIYGYTF.

V is TRBV6-5 and J is TRBJ1-5; no definite D call. The germline V gene has CDR1 MNHEY and CDR2 SVGAGI. This CDR3 region has 17 residues. The V and J ends lost 4 bases and 2 bases respectively, with 18 bases between them. This CDR3 reads CASSSLNHGFGNQPQHF. The CDR3 DNA follows: TGTGCCAGCAGTTCCCTCAACCATGGCTTTGGCAATCAGCCCCAGCATTTT.

The table lists this clonotype with a few counts. The rearrangement links TRBV6-4 to TRBJ2-7; 7 positions agree with TRBD2. CDR3 size: 13 residues. The J segment lost 7 bases and the V segment lost 3 bases, leaving 6 bases of the junction unmatched. Germline V gene lookup returns CDR1 MRHNA and CDR2 SNTAGT. The DNA for the CDR3 is TGTGCCAGCAGTGAGCTAGCGGCGTGGGAGCAGTACTTC. This gives the protein CASSELAAWEQYF.

This sequence joins TRBV27 and TRBJ2-7, with 8 bases identical to TRBD1. The CDR3 sequence is 15 residues long. Germline CDR1 reads MNHEY; CDR2 reads SMNVEV (reference sequence). The ends lost 5 bases at V and 1 base at J; junction bases unmatched: 7. This chain's CDR3 is CASSPGTGRSYEQYF. In nucleotides, the CDR3 is TGTGCCAGCAGTCCTGGGACAGGTCGGTCCTACGAGCAGTACTTC.